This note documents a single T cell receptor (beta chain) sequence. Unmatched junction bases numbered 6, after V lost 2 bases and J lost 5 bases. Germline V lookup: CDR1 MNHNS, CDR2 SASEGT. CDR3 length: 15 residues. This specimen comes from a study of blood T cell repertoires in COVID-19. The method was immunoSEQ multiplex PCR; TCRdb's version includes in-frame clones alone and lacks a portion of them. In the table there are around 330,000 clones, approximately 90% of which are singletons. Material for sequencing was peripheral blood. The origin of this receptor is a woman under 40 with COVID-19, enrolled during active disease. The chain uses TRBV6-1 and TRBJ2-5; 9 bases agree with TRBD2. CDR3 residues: CASSESRGGLETQYF. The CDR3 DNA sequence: TGTGCCAGCAGTGAATCGCGGGGGGGCCTGGAGACCCAGTACTTC.